These 24 T cell receptor beta chains originate from one sample sequenced in a study of blood T cell repertoires in COVID-19. Profiled with immunoSEQ multiplex PCR; TCRdb holds only in-frame clones, not every one. The table lists about 250,000 clones, 84% of them singletons. Sequenced: peripheral blood. The receptors originated from a man in his forties or fifties with active or convalescent COVID-19.

The rearrangement uses TRBV6-6 and TRBJ1-4, with D possibly being TRBD1 (5 bases). The V end was cut by 2 bases, the J end by 14 bases, with 12 bases between. The V gene's germline CDR1 is MNHNY and CDR2 SVGAGI (reference sequence). The CDR3 extends over 12 amino acids. CDR3 sequence: CASSYRGEGLFF. The DNA for the CDR3 is TGTGCCAGCAGTTACCGGGGGGAAGGGCTGTTTTTT.

The rearrangement uses TRBV7-9 and TRBJ1-1; no definite D call. The CDR3 is 14 residues long. From germline, CDR1 is SEHNR and CDR2 FQNEAQ (reference sequence). V shed 5 bases and J shed 4 bases, with 14 bases lying between them. The CDR3 sequence: CASSPEFSATEAFF. The DNA for the CDR3 is TGTGCCAGCAGCCCCGAGTTTTCCGCCACTGAAGCTTTCTTT.

V usage is TRBV9 and J usage is TRBJ1-4, with D possibly matching TRBD1 (5 bases). V lost 4 bases, J lost 12 bases, and 16 bases lay in between. Germline V gene sequence: CDR1 SGDLS, CDR2 YYNGEE. This CDR3 is built from 13 residues. The CDR3 DNA sequence: TGTGCCAGCAGCATGTCAACGGCGGGGCAACTGTTTTTT. This sequence encodes CASSMSTAGQLFF.

The chain has TRBV29-1 and TRBJ1-5; D possibly corresponds to TRBD1 (5 bases). In germline, CDR1 is SQVTM, CDR2 ANQGSEA. The CDR3 spans 12 residues. V was cut by 6 bases and J by 8 bases, with 14 bases left in between. The CDR3 DNA reads TGCAGCGTGGGGCAGGGCATCGAGCCCCAGCATTTT. Translated, it gives CSVGQGIEPQHF.

The rearrangement links TRBV7-2 to TRBJ2-3; D might be TRBD2 (5 bases). The V end was cut by 3 bases, the J end by 5 bases, with 9 bases between. Germline-derived CDR1 and CDR2 are SGHTA and FQGNSA. The CDR3 runs to 13 residues. CDR3 DNA sequence: TGTGCCAGCAGCTTCTACGGGGAAGATACGCAGTATTTT. It translates to CASSFYGEDTQYF.

The chain recombines TRBV28 with TRBJ2-7, with D uncertain. CDR3 size: 17 residues. The V end lost 0 bases, the J end lost 5 bases, and 20 bases lay between the germline ends. Germline values: CDR1 MDHEN, CDR2 SYDVKM. The DNA of the CDR3 is TGTGCCAGCAGTTTATGGGCGGAAACCGCATCTATTCACGAGCAGTACTTC. It codes for CASSLWAETASIHEQYF.

This clone was picked up one time. The V and J genes are TRBV12-2 and TRBJ1-1; the table's D call, TRBD1, has no DNA check behind it. TRBV12-2 is reported as a pseudogene. The CDR3 contains 18 residues. This CDR3 reads CASRFRPSGRGRDTEAFF. The CDR3 DNA is TGTGCAAGTCGCTTCAGACCCTCGGGCCGTGGCAGGGACACTGAAGCTTTCTTT.

J is TRBJ2-3 and V is TRBV7-2, with D perhaps TRBD2 (6 bases). CDR1 and CDR2 (germline): SGHTA, FQGNSA. There are 16 residues in the CDR3. Trimming removed 4 bases from V and 5 bases from J, with 19 bases in between. The chain's CDR3 is CASSSWGGMEGDTQYF. The CDR3, as DNA: TGTGCCAGCAGCTCCTGGGGCGGGATGGAGGGAGATACGCAGTATTTT.

The J gene is TRBJ2-5, the V gene TRBV5-5; D possibly corresponds to TRBD2 (5 bases). Germline V gene lookup returns CDR1 SGHKS and CDR2 YYEKEE (reference sequence). V was trimmed by 0 bases and J by 5 bases, leaving 14 bases between them. This CDR3 is 15 amino acids long. The DNA of the CDR3 is TGTGCCAGCAGCTTGGGGCTATCTGAGGGCGAGACCCAGTACTTC. Translated, it gives CASSLGLSEGETQYF.

The CDR3 DNA reads as TGTGCCAGCAGCTTAGGGGGAGGGAACATTCAGTACTTC. Translation: CASSLGGGNIQYF. V gene TRBV11-2 combines with J gene TRBJ2-4, with 7 bases identical to TRBD2. Per germline, CDR1 SGHAT and CDR2 FQNNGV. The CDR3 is 13 amino acids. V trimming: 1 base; J trimming: 7 bases; junction bases outside the gene matches: 1. The complete variable domain, with remaining parts taken from reference TRBV11-2 and TRBJ2-4, reads EAGVAQSPRYKIIEKRQSVAFWCNPISGHATLYWYQQILGQGPKLLIQFQNNGVVDDSQLPKDRFSAERLKGVDSTLKIQPAKLEDSAVYLCASSLGGGNIQYFGAGTRLSVL.

The V and J genes are TRBV4-2 and TRBJ2-1; D perhaps matches TRBD2 (6 bases). The CDR3 sequence is 15 residues long. The germline V gene has CDR1 LGHNA and CDR2 YNFKEQ. The V gene lost 1 base and the J gene lost 2 bases, with 9 bases spanning the gap. The CDR3, as DNA: TGTGCCAGCAGCCAAGTCACTAGCACCTACAATGAGCAGTTCTTC. Amino acid sequence: CASSQVTSTYNEQFF.

Here the CDR3 DNA reads TGTGCCAGTAGTATGGGCGTGGTGGCGATGAACACCGGGGAGCTGTTTTTT. Its protein is CASSMGVVAMNTGELFF. The chain carries TRBV19 and TRBJ2-2; D is undetermined. The CDR3 contains 17 residues. In germline, CDR1 is LNHDA, CDR2 SQIVND (reference sequence). Trimming removed 3 bases from V and 1 base from J, with 15 bases in between.

The DNA for the CDR3 is TGCGCCAGCAGCTTCACCGGGACAGCCTACGAGCAGTACTTC. Encoded protein: CASSFTGTAYEQYF. The chain has TRBV5-1 and TRBJ2-7; 7 bases agree with TRBD1. The CDR3 length is 14 residues. CDR1 SGHRS and CDR2 YFSETQ come from the germline V gene. The V gene end was trimmed by 2 bases and the J gene end by 2 bases; junction bases not matched to a gene: 4.

The J gene is TRBJ2-7, the V gene TRBV6-5; tentative D call: TRBD2 (5 bases). Per germline, CDR1 MNHEY and CDR2 SVGAGI. This CDR3 has 14 residues. V lost 5 bases and J lost 2, with 13 bases in between. The CDR3 spells CASSKLDSAYEQYF. CDR3 DNA sequence: TGTGCCAGCAGTAAGCTGGACTCTGCCTACGAGCAGTACTTC.

The chain employs TRBV13 and TRBJ2-3; D may be TRBD2 (7 bases). The CDR3 has 15 amino acids. The germline V gene encodes CDR1 PRHDT and CDR2 FYEKMQ (reference sequence). Trimming stripped 6 bases from V and 11 bases from J, with 24 bases between. CDR3 sequence (DNA): TGTGCCAGCAGGAAAAGTGGGGGGGGCCTCTTTTGGCAGTATTTT. It codes for CASRKSGGGLFWQYF.

This clone appeared a few times. The chain links TRBV9 to TRBJ1-3, with D uncertain. V lost 0 bases, J lost 4 bases, and 8 bases lay in between. The CDR3 extends over 14 amino acids. The germline V gene encodes CDR1 SGDLS and CDR2 YYNGEE. CDR3 DNA: TGTGCCAGCAGCGTAGAGGGAGGAGGAAACACCATATATTTT. Its translation: CASSVEGGGNTIYF.

This clone was recorded a few times. The genes are TRBV7-3 and TRBJ1-2; D perhaps matches TRBD1 (6 bases). Per the germline V gene, CDR1 is SGHTA and CDR2 is FQGTGA. V was trimmed by 2 bases and J by 4 bases, leaving 8 bases between them. CDR3 length: 13 residues. The CDR3 sequence: CASSLGRGYGYTF. In nucleotides, the CDR3 is TGTGCCAGCAGCTTAGGCAGGGGCTATGGCTACACCTTC.

The chain employs TRBV3-1 (or the pseudogene TRBV3-2) and TRBJ1-6; 7 bases line up with TRBD1. The germline gives CDR1 LGHDT, CDR2 YNNKEL (reference sequence). V was pared by 1 base and J by 8 bases, with 5 bases of the junction left unmatched. The CDR3 totals 15 residues. Here the CDR3 DNA reads TGTGCCAGCAGCCAAGGTTCAGGGGGTGATTCACCCCTCCACTTT. This codes for CASSQGSGGDSPLHF.

The rearrangement uses TRBV7-2 and TRBJ2-3; weak D call: TRBD1 (6 bases). Germline CDR1 is SGHTA and CDR2 is FQGNSA. This CDR3 comprises 15 residues. V was cut by 5 bases and J by 3 bases, with 15 bases left in between. CDR3 amino acids: CASSPARGTTDTQYF. The CDR3 DNA is TGTGCCAGCAGCCCCGCCAGGGGTACTACAGATACGCAGTATTTT.

The chain couples TRBV2 to TRBJ2-3, with TRBD2 matching over 8 bases. CDR3 length: 14 residues. CDR1 and CDR2 (germline): SNHLY, FYNNEI. J lost 6 bases, V lost 6 bases, and 8 bases had no gene match. The CDR3 sequence is CASSFASSGDTQYF. CDR3 bases: TGTGCCAGCAGCTTCGCCTCTAGCGGGGATACGCAGTATTTT.

The gene calls are TRBV7-9 and TRBJ1-1; 8 bases line up with TRBD1. The V and J ends lost 5 bases and 1 base, in that order; junction bases with no gene match: 6. Germline V gene lookup returns CDR1 SEHNR and CDR2 FQNEAQ (reference sequence). The CDR3 length is 15 residues. The CDR3 DNA reads as TGTGCCAGCAGCCCCAGGACAGGGCCGAACACTGAAGCTTTCTTT. It yields the protein CASSPRTGPNTEAFF.

The CDR3 DNA sequence: TGCAGTGCTAGTCTAGCGGGGGAGGATACGCAGTATTTT. Its protein is CSASLAGEDTQYF. V usage is TRBV20-1 and J usage is TRBJ2-3, with 10 positions matching TRBD2. This CDR3 region has 13 residues. The germline V gene encodes CDR1 DFQATT and CDR2 SNEGSKA (reference sequence). Trimming cost V 3 bases and J 6 bases; bases outside gene matches: 3.

The chain has TRBV6-4 and TRBJ1-5; no clear D gene. Germline CDR1 is MRHNA and CDR2 is SNTAGT. V shed 2 bases and J shed 5 bases, with 10 bases lying between them. The length of the CDR3 is 14 residues. CDR3 DNA: TGTGCCAGCAGTGACGAGGGTACTTATCAGCCCCAGCATTTT. Translation: CASSDEGTYQPQHF.

The chain employs TRBV19 and TRBJ2-6; D uncertain. The CDR3 contains 15 residues. The germline CDR1 and CDR2 sequences are LNHDA and SQIVND (reference sequence). V was clipped by 7 bases and J by 0 bases, with 10 bases between them. Here the CDR3 reads CASTVDNSGANVLTF. Here the CDR3 DNA reads TGTGCCAGTACCGTCGACAACTCTGGGGCCAACGTCCTGACTTTC. Looking up the rest from reference TRBV19 and TRBJ2-6 gives the full variable domain: DGGITQSPKYLFRKEGQNVTLSCEQNLNHDAMYWYRQDPGQGLRLIYYSQIVNDFQKGDIAEGYSVSREKKESFPLTVTSAQKNPTAFYLCASTVDNSGANVLTFGAGSRLTVL.